These 28 T cell receptor beta chains came from one sample sequenced in a study of CD8+ T cells in alopecia areata. A sort of pooled cutaneous lymph node cells used CD4, CD8alpha, NKG2D, NKG2ACE and other stains. RNA extraction was followed by reverse transcription into cDNA, which acted as the sequencing template. The table came from immunoSEQ multiplex PCR; TCRdb's copy has only in-frame clones and leaves some out. Sampling found 200,000 to 300,000 clones, none seen once. Specimen: CD4+ T cells sorted from a lymph node. The receptors come from a C3H/HeJ mouse with alopecia areata. Mouse MHC haplotype: H2-k.

As concerns this clone: Gene names are the mouse ones. With the read ending 4 residues before the CDR3 end, the germline J gene is used to fill in that end. Other DNA sequences in this sample translate to the same CDR3. The genes are TRBV19 and TRBJ2-2; TRBD1 matches at 7 bases. There are 15 residues in the CDR3. Trimming at V came to 5 bases and at J to 0 bases, leaving 4 bases not matched to a gene. Germline values: CDR1 FNHDT, CDR2 SITEND (reference sequence). The CDR3 is CASSTGTANTGQLYF. The covered CDR3 bases are TGTGCCAGCAGCACAGGGACAGCAAACACCGGG. Looking up the rest from reference TRBV19 and TRBJ2-2 gives the full variable domain: GGIITQTPKFLIGQEGQKLTLKCQQNFNHDTMYWYRQDSGKGLRLIYYSITENDLQKGDLSEGYDASREKKSSFSLTVTSAQKNEMAVFLCASSTGTANTGQLYFGEGSKLTVL.

About this clone: The gene names given are mouse names. The read falls 4 residues short of the CDR3 end, and the missing part is taken from the germline J gene. The V gene is TRBV13-3, the J gene TRBJ2-1; 11 bases line up with TRBD2. Germline assignment: CDR1 NNHDY and CDR2 SYVADS. CDR3 size: 14 residues. The ends lost 8 bases at V and 0 bases at J; junction bases unmatched: 1. CDR3 in amino acids: CARGTGGNYAEQFF. Partial CDR3 DNA: TGTGCCAGAGGGACTGGGGGTAACTATGCT.

This clone was detected a few times. Gene names refer to mouse genes. The read ends 3 residues shy of where the CDR3 ends; the end is completed using the germline J gene. J is TRBJ1-6 and V is TRBV5; a possible D gene is TRBD1 (5 bases). TRBJ1-6 is identified as an open reading frame with a role that is uncertain. Trimming shortened V by 4 bases and J by 3 bases, and 13 bases separated the two germline ends. The V gene's germline CDR1 is LGHNA and CDR2 YNLKQL (reference sequence). The CDR3 runs to 16 residues. The CDR3 bases that were read are TGTGCCAGCAGCCCTCGGGCAGGGAACTATAATTCGCCC. Its translation: CASSPRAGNYNSP. The entire CDR3 reads CASSPRAGNYNSPLYF.

A few counts support this clone. Genes and germline are mouse. The sequence runs out 3 residues before the end of the CDR3; the remainder is reconstructed from the germline J gene. This chain links TRBV19 with TRBJ1-6, with D perhaps matching TRBD1 (6 bases). TRBJ1-6 is an open reading frame whose function is uncertain. The V end lost 4 bases, the J end lost 3 bases, and 11 bases lay between the germline ends. CDR3 length: 15 residues. CDR1 is FNHDT, CDR2 SITEND, per germline (reference sequence). CDR3 residues: CASSPQGYYNSPLYF. The CDR3 bases that were read are TGTGCCAGCAGTCCCCAGGGGTACTATAATTCGCCC.

This clone was picked up a small number of times. The gene names given are mouse names. The CDR3 extends 4 residues past the end of the read, so its final part is completed from the germline J gene. The J gene is TRBJ2-5, the V gene TRBV19; perhaps TRBD1 as D (5 bases). CDR3 length: 12 residues. CDR1 and CDR2 from the germline V gene are FNHDT and SITEND (reference sequence). Partial CDR3 DNA: TGTGCCAGCAGTCAGGGAGAGGAC. Amino acids: CASSQGED. The CDR3 reads in full as CASSQGEDTQYF.

This clone was observed a few times. Any gene name here is a mouse gene name. The CDR3 extends 4 residues past the end of the read, so its final part is completed from the germline J gene. The rearrangement uses TRBV13-1 and TRBJ2-2, with 11 positions matching TRBD2. CDR3 length: 16 amino acids. The V gene's germline CDR1 is NSHNY and CDR2 SYGAGN. V lost 3 bases to trimming and J lost 1 base; unmatched junction nucleotides: 2. The CDR3 reads CASSGGLGVNTGQLYF. The CDR3 bases that were read are TGTGCCAGCAGTGGGGGACTGGGGGTAAACACCGGG.

This clone was counted only a few times. All gene names here are mouse names. The sequenced fragment ends 4 residues before the CDR3 boundary, so the rest is inferred from the germline J gene. The same CDR3 also results from other DNA sequences found in this sample. The genes are TRBV13-1 and TRBJ2-2, with 9 bases that match TRBD2. V was clipped by 0 bases and J by 1 base; unmatched bases: 1. The CDR3 runs to 16 residues. CDR1 is NSHNY and CDR2 is SYGAGN in the germline V gene. This CDR3 is CASSDAGLGNTGQLYF. The sequenced part of the CDR3 DNA is TGTGCCAGCAGTGATGCGGGACTGGGAAACACCGGG.

With respect to this clone: All gene names here are mouse names. From the germline J gene comes the end of the CDR3, since the read stops 4 residues before it. V is TRBV14 and J is TRBJ2-5; 9 positions agree with TRBD1. Per the germline V gene, CDR1 is SGHDT and CDR2 is FRDEAV. The length of the CDR3 is 15 residues. V lost 5 bases and J lost 2; bases outside the gene matches: 6. Here the CDR3 reads CASSLTGGVQDTQYF. The DNA read from the CDR3 is TGTGCCAGCAGCCTTACAGGGGGCGTCCAAGAC. Supplemented by reference TRBV14 and TRBJ2-5, the full variable domain reads EAGVTQSPRYAVLQEGQAVSFWCDPISGHDTLYWYQQPRDQGPQLLVYFRDEAVIDNSQLPSDRFSAVRPKGTNSTLKIQSAKQGDTATYLCASSLTGGVQDTQYFGPGTRLLVL.

A remark on this clone: Genes and germline are mouse. With the read ending 4 residues before the CDR3 end, the germline J gene is used to fill in that end. The chain is built from TRBV19 and TRBJ2-3, with a tentative D call TRBD1 (5 bases). The CDR3 covers 15 residues. Germline CDR1 is FNHDT and CDR2 is SITEND (reference sequence). V dropped 2 bases and J dropped 1 base, with 11 bases sitting between them. CDR3 loop: CASSMRGRGAETLYF. CDR3 DNA (partial): TGTGCCAGCAGTATGAGGGGAAGGGGTGCAGAA.

On this clone: Gene names are mouse gene names. Sequencing ends 4 residues short of the CDR3 end; the germline J gene provides the rest. This chain links TRBV13-1 with TRBJ1-2; tentatively, D is TRBD1 (5 bases). There are 14 residues in the CDR3. Trimming took off 0 bases at V and 3 bases at J, with 9 bases between the two ends. CDR1 and CDR2 (germline): NSHNY, SYGAGN. The CDR3 DNA, read in part, is TGTGCCAGCAGTGATGCCTCAGGGTACTCC. As protein: CASSDASGYS. The complete CDR3 protein is CASSDASGYSDYTF.

In the case of this clone: These gene names are mouse names. The read is 4 residues too short to cover the CDR3 end, so that end is filled in from the germline J gene. V gene TRBV1 combines with J gene TRBJ1-1, with 9 bases lining up with TRBD1. Trimming removed 2 bases from V and 4 bases from J; junction bases left unmatched: 5. CDR1 and CDR2 (germline): NSQYPW, LRSPGD (reference sequence). The CDR3 consists of 15 residues. The CDR3 is CTCSALQGATTEVFF. CDR3 DNA, as far as it was read: TGCACCTGCAGTGCACTACAGGGGGCGACCACA.

A word on this clone: The gene symbols are mouse symbols. The CDR3 end is not reached by the read, which stops 4 residues before it; the germline J gene fills it in. Distinct nucleotide sequences in the sample also encode this CDR3. The V gene is TRBV5, the J gene TRBJ2-7; weak D call: TRBD1 (6 bases). Trimming pared 2 bases from V and 2 bases from J, leaving 10 bases between. This CDR3 contains 14 residues. Germline CDR1 reads LGHNA; CDR2 reads YNLKQL (reference sequence). The sequenced part of the CDR3 DNA is TGTGCCAGCAGCCAACCGGGACAAACCTAT. Its translation is CASSQPGQTY. The entire CDR3 reads CASSQPGQTYEQYF.

Remarks on this clone: Here the gene names and germline are mouse. The read finishes 4 residues shy of the CDR3 end, and the germline J gene is used to complete it. The chain has TRBV13-1 and TRBJ1-1; D perhaps matches TRBD1 (5 bases). Trimming left V 3 bases short and J 2 bases short, with 8 bases between. This CDR3 spans 13 amino acids. The germline gives CDR1 NSHNY, CDR2 SYGAGN. The part of the CDR3 DNA that was read is TGTGCCAGCAGTGTGCAGGGTAACACA. Translation: CASSVQGNT. The whole CDR3 reads CASSVQGNTEVFF.

A word on this clone: These gene names are mouse names. The sequence runs out 4 residues before the end of the CDR3; the remainder is reconstructed from the germline J gene. The chain couples TRBV19 to TRBJ2-1; 8 bases are shared with TRBD1. The germline gives CDR1 FNHDT, CDR2 SITEND (reference sequence). The CDR3 has 15 residues. Trimming removed 4 bases from V and 4 bases from J; junction bases left unmatched: 7. The CDR3 DNA, read in part, is TGTGCCAGCAGTTCAGGGGGCGCGAGGTATGCT. This codes for CASSSGGARYA. The CDR3, in full, reads CASSSGGARYAEQFF.

Note on this clone: Genes and germline come from the mouse. The read terminates 4 residues before the CDR3 end, so the remaining end is supplied by the germline J gene. The rearrangement links TRBV31 to TRBJ2-3, with 11 bases lining up with TRBD2. CDR1 and CDR2 (germline): GKSSPN, SITVG. Trimming at V came to 4 bases and at J to 0 bases, leaving 3 bases not matched to a gene. This CDR3 has 15 residues. The CDR3: CAWTGTGGSAETLYF. CDR3 bases read: TGTGCCTGGACCGGGACTGGGGGTAGTGCAGAA.

Concerning this clone itself: Genes and germline are mouse. The read finishes 4 residues shy of the CDR3 end, and the germline J gene is used to complete it. The chain joins TRBV13-2 to TRBJ2-7; 7 nucleotides align to TRBD1. CDR3 size: 14 residues. Germline CDR1 reads NNHNN; CDR2 reads SYGAGS (reference sequence). V shed 4 bases, J shed 2 bases, and the junction held 6 bases outside the gene matches. CDR3 DNA, as far as it was read: TGTGCCAGCGGTCGACACAGGGGTCCCTAT. Protein product: CASGRHRGPY. The entire CDR3 protein is CASGRHRGPYEQYF.

Turning to this clone: The gene names given are mouse names. Coverage ceases 4 residues before the CDR3 finishes, and the germline J gene fills in the end. The chain recombines TRBV19 with TRBJ2-3; D unresolved. This CDR3 is 14 amino acids long. Germline V gene data show CDR1 as FNHDT and CDR2 as SITEND (reference sequence). V was clipped by 0 bases and J by 3 bases, with 8 bases between them. The DNA read from the CDR3 is TGTGCCAGCAGTATAGGGGAGGAGGCAGAA. Its translation is CASSIGEEAE. The complete CDR3 sequence is CASSIGEEAETLYF.

For this clone: Each gene name is a mouse one. The read finishes 4 residues shy of the CDR3 end, and the germline J gene is used to complete it. The sample carries other DNA sequences with the same CDR3. The rearrangement joins TRBV4 to TRBJ1-2; 7 nucleotides agree with TRBD1. Germline V gene sequence: CDR1 LGHDT, CDR2 YNNKQL (reference sequence). This CDR3 has 14 amino acids. J was trimmed by 0 bases and V by 5 bases; bases with no gene match: 3. CDR3 region: CASSRDRANSDYTF. Partial CDR3 DNA: TGTGCCAGCAGCCGGGACAGAGCAAACTCC.

Of note for this clone: Genes and germline are mouse. The sequence runs out 4 residues before the end of the CDR3; the remainder is reconstructed from the germline J gene. Other nucleotide sequences in the sample specify the same CDR3. This chain joins TRBV19 and TRBJ2-1, with D possibly matching TRBD2 (5 bases). There are 15 residues in the CDR3. Trimming pared 2 bases from V and 0 bases from J, leaving 9 bases between. The germline gives CDR1 FNHDT, CDR2 SITEND (reference sequence). The CDR3 is CASSILGPNYAEQFF. The part of the CDR3 DNA that was read is TGTGCCAGCAGTATCCTGGGTCCTAACTATGCT.

This clone was observed a handful of times. The gene names given are mouse names. The DNA ends 4 residues before the CDR3 does, and the rest of the CDR3 is filled in from the germline J gene. The chain couples TRBV19 to TRBJ2-3; 10 positions agree with TRBD1. Germline lookup yields CDR1 FNHDT and CDR2 SITEND (reference sequence). CDR3 length: 13 residues. The CDR3 bases that were read are TGTGCCAGCAGCCGGGACAGGGGAGAA. Translation gives CASSRDRGE. The whole CDR3 sequence is CASSRDRGETLYF. The whole variable domain, remainder taken from reference TRBV19 and TRBJ2-3, is GGIITQTPKFLIGQEGQKLTLKCQQNFNHDTMYWYRQDSGKGLRLIYYSITENDLQKGDLSEGYDASREKKSSFSLTVTSAQKNEMAVFLCASSRDRGETLYFGSGTRLTVL.

This clone was found many times. The gene names given are mouse names. The sequenced fragment ends 4 residues before the CDR3 boundary, so the rest is inferred from the germline J gene. Other DNA variants within this sample encode the same CDR3. The chain links TRBV13-1 to TRBJ2-2, with a possible D match to TRBD1 (6 bases). Trimming removed 5 bases from V and 1 base from J, with 6 bases in between. Germline CDR1 and CDR2: NSHNY and SYGAGN. CDR3 length: 13 amino acids. The CDR3 DNA, read in part, is TGTGCCAGCAGGGACAGAAACACCGGG. Its translation: CASRDRNTG. The entire CDR3 protein reads CASRDRNTGQLYF.

This clone was seen at least ten times. Mouse names are used for the genes. The observed sequence ends 4 residues before the CDR3 terminus, with the missing tail filled in from the germline J gene. This chain joins TRBV17 and TRBJ1-2; D remains unclear. The ends were cut back, 2 bases at V and 0 bases at J, with 7 bases in the middle. The CDR3 loop spans 14 amino acids. Per the germline V gene, CDR1 is MNHDT and CDR2 is YYDKIL. CDR3 DNA, as far as it was read: TGTGCTAGCAGTAGAATTCCAGCAAACTCC. It codes for CASSRIPANS. The whole CDR3 sequence reads CASSRIPANSDYTF.

This clone occurred a few times. Gene names denote mouse genes. The read stops 4 residues short of the end of the CDR3; the missing end is completed from the germline J gene. The V gene is TRBV3, the J gene TRBJ2-5, with 8 bases fitting TRBD2. The CDR3 sequence is 17 residues long. Germline V gene sequence: CDR1 SNHLY, CDR2 FYNGKV (reference sequence). V lost 1 base, J lost 0 bases, and 6 bases stayed unmatched. The CDR3 DNA, read in part, is TGTGCCAGCAGCTTAGAAACTGGGGGTTTTAACCAAGAC. Translation: CASSLETGGFNQD. The whole CDR3 protein reads CASSLETGGFNQDTQYF. Together with reference TRBV3 and TRBJ2-5, the CDR3 gives the full variable domain: GPKVLQIPSHQIIDMGQMVTLNCDPVSNHLYFYWYKQILGQQMEFLVNFYNGKVMEKSKLFKDQFSVERPDGSYFTLKIQPTALEDSAVYFCASSLETGGFNQDTQYFGPGTRLLVL.

Note on this clone: Gene names are mouse gene names. The CDR3 end lies 4 residues beyond the end of the read and is filled in from the germline J gene. This chain joins TRBV13-1 and TRBJ1-1; D might be TRBD1 (5 bases). This CDR3 comprises 12 residues. Germline V lookup: CDR1 NSHNY, CDR2 SYGAGN. The sequenced CDR3 bases are TGTGCCAGCAGTGATGACAGGACA. Its protein is CASSDDRT. The whole CDR3 sequence is CASSDDRTEVFF.

Comments on this clone: Any gene name here is a mouse gene name. The missing CDR3 end, 4 residues past where the read stops, is filled in from the germline J gene. The V and J genes are TRBV12-2 and TRBJ2-4, with D unresolved. The germline CDR1 and CDR2 sequences are SGHLS and HYDKME. The CDR3 has 14 residues. CDR3 sequence: CASSLSPSQNTLYF. Partial CDR3 DNA: TGTGCCAGCTCTCTCTCTCCCTCCCAGAAC.

Concerning this clone: Each gene name is a mouse one. The read ends 4 residues before the CDR3 terminus; that terminus is restored from the germline J gene. The sample carries other DNA sequences with the same CDR3. This chain links TRBV13-2 with TRBJ2-7, with 11 bases that match TRBD2. Germline V CDR1 and CDR2: NNHNN, SYGAGS (reference sequence). The CDR3 consists of 13 residues. The CDR3 is CASGGTGGYEQYF. The sequenced part of the CDR3 DNA is TGTGCCAGCGGGGGGACTGGGGGTTAT.

This clone has more than one count but fewer than ten. Gene names and germline match the mouse. The read falls 4 residues short of the CDR3 end, and the missing part is taken from the germline J gene. J is TRBJ2-4 and V is TRBV13-1; possibly TRBD2 for D (5 bases). Germline assignment: CDR1 NSHNY and CDR2 SYGAGN. The length of the CDR3 is 14 residues. V lost 0 bases to trimming and J lost 2 bases, with 7 bases between them. The CDR3 spells CASSDAGLQNTLYF. Incomplete CDR3 DNA: TGTGCCAGCAGTGATGCTGGGCTTCAAAAC.

For this clone: Genes and germline come from the mouse. The read comes to an end 4 residues before the CDR3 does, leaving the germline J gene to fill in the end. The chain employs TRBV19 and TRBJ2-1; tentatively, D is TRBD1 (6 bases). Germline-derived CDR1 and CDR2 are FNHDT and SITEND (reference sequence). CDR3 length: 14 amino acids. CDR3 in amino acids: CASSGQGRGAEQFF. The sequenced CDR3 bases are TGTGCCAGCAGTGGTCAGGGGAGAGGGGCT.